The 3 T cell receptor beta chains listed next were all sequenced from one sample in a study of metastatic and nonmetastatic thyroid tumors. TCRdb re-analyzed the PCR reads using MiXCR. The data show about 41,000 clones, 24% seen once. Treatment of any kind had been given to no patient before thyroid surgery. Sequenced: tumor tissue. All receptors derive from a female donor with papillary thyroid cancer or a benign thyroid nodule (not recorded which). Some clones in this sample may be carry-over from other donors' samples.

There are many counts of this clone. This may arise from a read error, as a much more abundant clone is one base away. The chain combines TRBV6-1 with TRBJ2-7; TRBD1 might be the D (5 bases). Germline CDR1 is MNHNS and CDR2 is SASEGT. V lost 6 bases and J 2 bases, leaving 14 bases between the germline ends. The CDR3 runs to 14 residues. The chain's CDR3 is CASRDRTSTYEQYF. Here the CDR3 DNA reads TGTGCCAGCAGAGACAGAACCAGTACCTACGAGCAGTACTTC.

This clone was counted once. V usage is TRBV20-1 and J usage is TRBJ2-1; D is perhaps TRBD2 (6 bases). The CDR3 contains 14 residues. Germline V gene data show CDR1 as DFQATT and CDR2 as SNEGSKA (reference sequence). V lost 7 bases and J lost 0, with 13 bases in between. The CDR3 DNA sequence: TGCAGTGGGGGGGAAATTAGCTCCTACAATGAGCAGTTCTTC. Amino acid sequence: CSGGEISSYNEQFF.

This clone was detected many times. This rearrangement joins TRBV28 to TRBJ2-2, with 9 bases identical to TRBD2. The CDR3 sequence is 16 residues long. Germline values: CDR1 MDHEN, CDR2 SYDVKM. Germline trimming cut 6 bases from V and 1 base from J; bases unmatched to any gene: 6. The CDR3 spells CASRRGGVRNTGELFF. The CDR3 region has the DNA TGTGCCAGCAGACGCGGGGGGGTACGGAACACCGGGGAGCTGTTTTTT. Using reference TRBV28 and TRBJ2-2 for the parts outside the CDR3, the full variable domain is DVKVTQSSRYLVKRTGEKVFLECVQDMDHENMFWYRQDPGLGLRLIYFSYDVKMKEKGDIPEGYSVSREKKERFSLILESASTNQTSMYLCASRRGGVRNTGELFFGEGSRLTVL.